This record looks at one TCR beta chain sequence and its context. This CDR3 has 14 residues. Looked up from germline, CDR1 is SGHTA and CDR2 is FQGNSA. Trimming removed 5 bases at V and 1 base at J, with 12 bases between. This sample was taken from a study of blood T cell repertoires in COVID-19. The wider study: Sample material is recorded as cDNA or gDNA derived from T cells, B-cell-depleted T cells, or PBMCs.

Only in-frame clones appear in the TCRdb table, and some are missing; sequencing was by immunoSEQ multiplex PCR. The sample has roughly 260,000 clones, approximately 89% seen once. The receptor's source is a woman aged 45-65 years with acute or convalescent COVID-19. The sequenced sample consisted of peripheral blood. V and J are TRBV7-2 and TRBJ2-7; a weak D match, TRBD1 (6 bases). CDR3 sequence: CASSQDSLSYEQYF. DNA for the CDR3: TGTGCCAGCAGCCAGGACAGCCTTTCCTACGAGCAGTACTTC.